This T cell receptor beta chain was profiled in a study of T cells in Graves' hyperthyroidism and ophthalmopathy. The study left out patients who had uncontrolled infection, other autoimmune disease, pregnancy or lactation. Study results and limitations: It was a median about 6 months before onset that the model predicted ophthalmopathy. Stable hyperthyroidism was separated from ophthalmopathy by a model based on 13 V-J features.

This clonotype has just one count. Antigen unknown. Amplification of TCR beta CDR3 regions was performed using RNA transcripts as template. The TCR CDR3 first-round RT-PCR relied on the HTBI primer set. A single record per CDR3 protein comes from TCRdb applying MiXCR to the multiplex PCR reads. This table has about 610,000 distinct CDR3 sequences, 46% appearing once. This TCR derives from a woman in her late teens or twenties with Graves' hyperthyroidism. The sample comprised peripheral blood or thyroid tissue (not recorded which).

CDR3: CASSLGRESLFF. Here the CDR3 DNA reads TGTGCCAGCAGCTTGGGGAGGGAGTCGCTGTTTTTT. V usage is TRBV5-6 and J usage is TRBJ2-2, with D perhaps TRBD2 (6 bases). V was trimmed by 0 bases and J by 13 bases, leaving 10 bases between them. The CDR3 loop spans 12 amino acids. The germline V gene has CDR1 SGHDT and CDR2 YYEEEE.